Each of the 24 T cell receptor beta chains below was sequenced from the same sample in a study of cytomegalovirus exposure and HLA in healthy donors. Profiled with immunoSEQ multiplex PCR; TCRdb holds only in-frame clones, not every one. The sample contains 230,000 or so clones, 85% to 90% of which appear only once. Source material: PBMCs. Receptors were obtained from a woman aged 18 to 35 in good health and CMV-seronegative.

This chain connects TRBV7-8 to TRBJ2-3; D perhaps matches TRBD2 (5 bases). Trimming stripped 5 bases from V and 2 bases from J, with 20 bases between. The V gene's germline CDR1 is SGHVS and CDR2 FQNEAQ. This CDR3 comprises 17 residues. The CDR3 coding sequence is TGTGCCAGCAGCCGCGGAGGCCTTACACGGCCCACAGATACGCAGTATTTT. Translation: CASSRGGLTRPTDTQYF.

This chain uses TRBV7-8 with TRBJ2-2; 8 bases map to TRBD2. This CDR3 has 17 residues. CDR1 and CDR2 (germline): SGHVS, FQNEAQ. V was pared by 1 base and J by 5 bases, with 9 bases of the junction left unmatched. The CDR3 nucleotides are TGTGCCAGCAGCTTAGGTGTGGTAGCGGGGAAGACCGGGGAGCTGTTTTTT. Its protein is CASSLGVVAGKTGELFF.

This chain connects TRBV30 to TRBJ2-7; D unresolved. V was shortened by 0 bases and J by 5 bases, with 8 bases between the two germline ends. CDR1 GTSNPN and CDR2 SVGIG come from the germline V gene (reference sequence). The CDR3 runs to 12 residues. CDR3 nucleotides: TGTGCCTGGAGTGTACCTGGGCACGAGCAGTACTTC. This encodes CAWSVPGHEQYF.

The rearrangement uses TRBV5-1 and TRBJ2-1, with 8 bases matching TRBD2. V lost 3 bases and J lost 2; bases outside the gene matches: 4. This CDR3 contains 15 residues. From germline, CDR1 is SGHRS and CDR2 YFSETQ. CDR3 DNA sequence: TGCGCCAGCAGCTCGAGCGGGAGTGCCTACAATGAGCAGTTCTTC. This translates into CASSSSGSAYNEQFF.

The chain recombines TRBV29-1 with TRBJ2-5; unclear D gene. V lost 2 bases and J 5 bases, leaving 9 bases between the germline ends. Germline V gene sequence: CDR1 SQVTM, CDR2 ANQGSEA. The CDR3 runs 12 residues. As DNA, the CDR3 is TGCAGCGTTGAACTAGATCTGGAGACCCAGTACTTC. Protein product: CSVELDLETQYF.

This clone was seen only a few times. This chain connects TRBV7-6 to TRBJ1-4, with 8 bases lining up with TRBD1. This CDR3 contains 15 residues. Germline CDR1 SGHVS, CDR2 FNYEAQ. Losses at the gene ends were 5 bases for V and 5 bases for J; bases not matched to a gene: 7. The CDR3 loop reads CASSKRTGTNEKLFF. In nucleotides, the CDR3 is TGTGCCAGCAGCAAAAGGACAGGGACAAATGAAAAACTGTTTTTT. Using reference TRBV7-6 and TRBJ1-4 for the parts outside the CDR3, the full variable domain is GAGVSQSPRYKVTKRGQDVALRCDPISGHVSLYWYRQALGQGPEFLTYFNYEAQQDKSGLPNDRFSAERPEGSISTLTIQRTEQRDSAMYRCASSKRTGTNEKLFFGSGTQLSVL.

V usage is TRBV2 and J usage is TRBJ2-7; TRBD1 matches 8 bases. CDR1 is SNHLY, CDR2 FYNNEI, per germline. The V gene end was trimmed by 6 bases and the J gene end by 3 bases; junction bases not matched to a gene: 7. The CDR3 extends over 14 amino acids. CDR3 DNA sequence: TGTGCCAGCAGCCTGACAGGGGAGAACTACGAGCAGTACTTC. Its translation: CASSLTGENYEQYF.

The chain joins TRBV10-1 to TRBJ2-7; 12 bases fit TRBD2. CDR1 is WNHNN and CDR2 is SYGVQD in the germline V gene (reference sequence). Trimming at V came to 4 bases and at J to 5 bases, leaving 6 bases not matched to a gene. The CDR3 covers 15 residues. CDR3 amino acids: CASSALAGGSHEQYF. CDR3 coding DNA: TGCGCCAGCAGTGCCCTAGCGGGAGGGTCCCACGAGCAGTACTTC.

This clone has just a few counts. This sequence joins TRBV6-1 and TRBJ2-3; possible D gene TRBD1, 5 bases. V gave up 0 bases and J gave up 1 base, with 8 bases separating them. The CDR3 runs 15 residues. Germline CDR1 is MNHNS and CDR2 is SASEGT. The CDR3 bases are TGTGCCAGCAGTGAAGCGCAGGGTGGCACAGATACGCAGTATTTT. Amino acids: CASSEAQGGTDTQYF.

The chain combines TRBV28 with TRBJ2-4, with TRBD1 matching 8 bases. The CDR3 consists of 17 residues. V lost 5 bases and J lost 0; bases outside the gene matches: 9. CDR1 MDHEN and CDR2 SYDVKM come from the germline V gene. The CDR3 sequence is CASSPGQVELAKNIQYF. The CDR3 DNA follows: TGTGCCAGCAGTCCGGGACAGGTTGAATTAGCCAAAAACATTCAGTACTTC.

The chain carries TRBV28 and TRBJ2-1, with D possibly TRBD2 on 6 matching bases. This CDR3 comprises 15 residues. Trimming removed 2 bases from V and 8 bases from J, with 16 bases in between. Germline assignment: CDR1 MDHEN and CDR2 SYDVKM. The CDR3 loop is CASSLQSGSLDEQFF. Written as DNA, the CDR3 is TGTGCCAGCAGTTTACAATCCGGGAGTCTCGATGAGCAGTTCTTC.

CDR3 sequence: CASRSLAGVNTGELFF. The DNA of the CDR3 is TGTGCCAGCCGCTCCCTAGCGGGAGTTAACACCGGGGAGCTGTTTTTT. The J gene is TRBJ2-2, the V gene TRBV7-6; the match to TRBD2 covers 10 bases. The V segment lost 8 bases and the J segment 2 bases; nucleotides outside the gene matches: 8. The CDR3 has 16 residues. Per germline, CDR1 SGHVS and CDR2 FNYEAQ.

J is TRBJ2-7 and V is TRBV5-4, with TRBD1 matching over 8 bases. With V trimmed by 4 bases and J by 4 bases, 7 bases remained unmatched. Germline CDR1 and CDR2: SGHNT and YYREEE (reference sequence). The CDR3 is 14 residues long. CDR3 protein: CASSIRTGQYEQYF. The CDR3 nucleotides read TGTGCCAGCAGCATCAGGACAGGGCAGTACGAGCAGTACTTC. Variable domain in full (rest from reference TRBV5-4 and TRBJ2-7): ETGVTQSPTHLIKTRGQQVTLRCSSQSGHNTVSWYQQALGQGPQFIFQYYREEENGRGNFPPRFSGLQFPNYSSELNVNALELDDSALYLCASSIRTGQYEQYFGPGTRLTVT.

The V gene is TRBV5-1, the J gene TRBJ1-2, with 7 bases matching TRBD1. J was trimmed by 1 base and V by 4 bases; bases with no gene match: 4. This CDR3 contains 14 residues. Looked up from germline, CDR1 is SGHRS and CDR2 is YFSETQ. In nucleotides, the CDR3 is TGCGCCAGCAGCGTGGGACAGTTTAACTATGGCTACACCTTC. Translation gives CASSVGQFNYGYTF.

V gene TRBV18 combines with J gene TRBJ2-7; D not resolved. The V gene lost 2 bases and the J gene lost 2 bases, with 16 bases spanning the gap. The CDR3 is 16 residues long. CDR1 is KGHSH, CDR2 LQKENI, per germline. CDR3 residues: CASSPVGPAVTYEQYF. CDR3 sequence (DNA): TGTGCCAGCTCACCAGTTGGTCCGGCGGTTACCTACGAGCAGTACTTC.

The V gene is TRBV30, the J gene TRBJ1-5; 11 nucleotides match TRBD1. The CDR3 length is 16 residues. The V gene end was trimmed by 4 bases and the J gene end by 5 bases; junction bases not matched to a gene: 10. Germline lookup yields CDR1 GTSNPN and CDR2 SVGIG (reference sequence). CDR3 residues: CAWTPGQGGRYQPQHF. The CDR3 nucleotides are TGTGCCTGGACGCCGGGACAGGGGGGGAGATATCAGCCCCAGCATTTT.

The chain joins TRBV29-1 to TRBJ2-2, with D maybe TRBD1 (6 bases). The CDR3 has 16 amino acids. The V gene's germline CDR1 is SQVTM and CDR2 ANQGSEA. The ends were cut back, 3 bases at V and 2 bases at J, with 16 bases in the middle. The CDR3 bases are TGCAGCGTTGAGGCGGCCGGGACAAGTAACACCGGGGAGCTGTTTTTT. This codes for CSVEAAGTSNTGELFF.

The table lists this clone with a few counts. This sequence joins TRBV28 and TRBJ1-5; D gene uncertain. The CDR3 sequence is 13 residues long. The V gene's germline CDR1 is MDHEN and CDR2 SYDVKM. Trimming pared 3 bases from V and 7 bases from J, leaving 10 bases between. In DNA form, the CDR3 reads TGTGCCAGCAGTTTTGTCGGTTACCAGCCCCAGCATTTT. Its protein is CASSFVGYQPQHF.

The rearrangement links TRBV11-2 to TRBJ2-2, with D possibly TRBD1 on 5 matching bases. V shed 6 bases and J shed 2 bases, with 13 bases lying between them. The CDR3 spans 15 residues. Germline V gives CDR1 SGHAT, CDR2 FQNNGV. CDR3 region: CASSYRQFNTGELFF. The CDR3 bases are TGTGCCAGCAGTTACCGACAGTTCAACACCGGGGAGCTGTTTTTT.

The rearrangement links TRBV7-9 to TRBJ2-1; D remains unclear. Germline lookup yields CDR1 SEHNR and CDR2 FQNEAQ (reference sequence). This CDR3 contains 15 residues. Trimming cost V 6 bases and J 4 bases, with 16 bases left between them. CDR3 coding DNA: TGTGCCAGCAGACCTACCATACCCAATTACAATGAGCAGTTCTTC. Amino acid sequence: CASRPTIPNYNEQFF.

J is TRBJ1-1 and V is TRBV18; no definite D call. This CDR3 region has 15 residues. Germline assignment: CDR1 KGHSH and CDR2 LQKENI. Trimming pared 2 bases from V and 4 bases from J, leaving 14 bases between. CDR3 nucleotide sequence: TGTGCCAGCTCACCATCGCAGGATCGAGCCACTGAAGCTTTCTTT. Protein: CASSPSQDRATEAFF.

CDR3 in amino acids: CASSSYGPTRFEAFF. In nucleotides, the CDR3 is TGTGCCAGCAGTTCCTATGGGCCCACAAGATTCGAAGCTTTCTTT. The chain employs TRBV27 and TRBJ1-1; no reliable D call. The germline CDR1 and CDR2 sequences are MNHEY and SMNVEV (reference sequence). The CDR3 sequence is 15 residues long. V gave up 4 bases and J gave up 8 bases, with 20 bases separating them.

The chain recombines TRBV19 with TRBJ2-1; TRBD1 might be the D (7 bases). Germline V gives CDR1 LNHDA, CDR2 SQIVND (reference sequence). The length of the CDR3 is 16 residues. Deletions cut 2 bases from V and 6 bases from J, with 17 bases between. For the CDR3, the DNA is TGTGCCAGTAGTATAAGGAGGGGGCAGGCCCTCAATGAGCAGTTCTTC. It codes for CASSIRRGQALNEQFF.

The chain employs TRBV5-4 and TRBJ2-3; TRBD2 matches at 7 bases. CDR1 SGHNT and CDR2 YYREEE come from the germline V gene (reference sequence). V trimming: 0 bases; J trimming: 6 bases; junction bases outside the gene matches: 7. The CDR3 contains 15 residues. In DNA, the CDR3 is TGTGCCAGCAGCTTGGCTGGCGGGAGTGTTGATACGCAGTATTTT. Translating it yields CASSLAGGSVDTQYF.